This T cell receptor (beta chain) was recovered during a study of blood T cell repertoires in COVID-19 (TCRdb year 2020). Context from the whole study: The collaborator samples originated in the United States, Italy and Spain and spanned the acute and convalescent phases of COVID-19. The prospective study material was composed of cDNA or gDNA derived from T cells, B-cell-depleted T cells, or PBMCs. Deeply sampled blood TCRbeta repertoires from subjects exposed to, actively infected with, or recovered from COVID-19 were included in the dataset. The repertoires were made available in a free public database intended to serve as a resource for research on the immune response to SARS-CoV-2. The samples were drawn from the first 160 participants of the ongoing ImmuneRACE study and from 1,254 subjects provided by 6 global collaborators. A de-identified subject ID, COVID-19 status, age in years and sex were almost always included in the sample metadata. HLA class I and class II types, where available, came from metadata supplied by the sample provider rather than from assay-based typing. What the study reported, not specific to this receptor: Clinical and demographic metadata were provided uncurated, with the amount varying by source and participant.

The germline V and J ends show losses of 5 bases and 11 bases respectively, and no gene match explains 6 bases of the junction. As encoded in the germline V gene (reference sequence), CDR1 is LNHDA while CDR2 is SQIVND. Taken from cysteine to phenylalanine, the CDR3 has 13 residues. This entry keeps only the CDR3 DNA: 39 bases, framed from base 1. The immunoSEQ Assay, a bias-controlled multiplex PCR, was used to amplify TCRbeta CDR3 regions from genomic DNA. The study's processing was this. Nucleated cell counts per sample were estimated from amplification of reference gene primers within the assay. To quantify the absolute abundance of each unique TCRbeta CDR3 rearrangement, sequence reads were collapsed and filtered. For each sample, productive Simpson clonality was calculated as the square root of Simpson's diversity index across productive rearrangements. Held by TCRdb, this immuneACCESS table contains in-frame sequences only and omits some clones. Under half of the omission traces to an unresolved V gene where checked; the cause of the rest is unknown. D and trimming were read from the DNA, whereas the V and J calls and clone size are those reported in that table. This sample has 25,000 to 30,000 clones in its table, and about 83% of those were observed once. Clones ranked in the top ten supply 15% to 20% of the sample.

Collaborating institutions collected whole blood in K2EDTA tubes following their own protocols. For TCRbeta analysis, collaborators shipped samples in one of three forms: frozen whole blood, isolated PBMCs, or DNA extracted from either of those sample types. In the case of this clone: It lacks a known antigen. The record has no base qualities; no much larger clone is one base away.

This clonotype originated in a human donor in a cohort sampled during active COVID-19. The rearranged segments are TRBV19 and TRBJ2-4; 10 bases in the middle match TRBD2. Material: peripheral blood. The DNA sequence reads TGTGCCAGTAGTGTAACCGGGACTAGCGTTCAGTACTTC. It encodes CASSVTGTSVQYF.